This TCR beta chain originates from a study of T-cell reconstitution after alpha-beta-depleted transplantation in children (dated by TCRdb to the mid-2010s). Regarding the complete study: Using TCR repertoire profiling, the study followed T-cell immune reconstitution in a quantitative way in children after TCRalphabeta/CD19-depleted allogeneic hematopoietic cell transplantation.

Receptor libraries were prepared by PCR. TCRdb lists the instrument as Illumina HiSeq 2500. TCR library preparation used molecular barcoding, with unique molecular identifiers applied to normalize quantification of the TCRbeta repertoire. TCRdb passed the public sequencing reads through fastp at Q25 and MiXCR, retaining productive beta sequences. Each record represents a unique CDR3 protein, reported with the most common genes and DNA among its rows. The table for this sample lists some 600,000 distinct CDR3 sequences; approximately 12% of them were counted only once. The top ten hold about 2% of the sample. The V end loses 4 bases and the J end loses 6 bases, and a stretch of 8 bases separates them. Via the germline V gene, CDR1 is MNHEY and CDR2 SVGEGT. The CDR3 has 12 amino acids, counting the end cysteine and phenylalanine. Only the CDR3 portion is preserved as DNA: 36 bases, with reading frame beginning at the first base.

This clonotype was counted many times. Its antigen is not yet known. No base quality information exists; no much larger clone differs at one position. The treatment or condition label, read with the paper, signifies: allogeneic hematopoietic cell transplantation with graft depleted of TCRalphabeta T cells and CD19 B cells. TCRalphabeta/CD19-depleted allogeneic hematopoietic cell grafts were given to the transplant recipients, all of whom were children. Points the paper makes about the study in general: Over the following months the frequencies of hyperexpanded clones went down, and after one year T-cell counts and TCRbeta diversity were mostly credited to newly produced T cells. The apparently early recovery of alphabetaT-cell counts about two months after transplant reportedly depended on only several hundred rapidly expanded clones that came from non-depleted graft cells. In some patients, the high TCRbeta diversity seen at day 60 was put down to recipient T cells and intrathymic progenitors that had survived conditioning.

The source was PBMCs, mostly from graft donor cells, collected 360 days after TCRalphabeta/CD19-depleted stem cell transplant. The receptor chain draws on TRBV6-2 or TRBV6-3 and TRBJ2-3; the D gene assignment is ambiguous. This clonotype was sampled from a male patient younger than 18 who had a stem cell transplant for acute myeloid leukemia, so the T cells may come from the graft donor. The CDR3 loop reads CASSLLLDTQYF. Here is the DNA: TGTGCCAGCAGTTTACTCTTGGATACGCAGTATTTT.